The source of this TCR beta chain is a study of T cell responses to AZD1222 COVID-19 vaccine. Points from the study as a whole: Targeting of unmutated variant regions was reportedly seen in nearly half of spike-specific TCRs.

The method was immunoSEQ multiplex PCR; TCRdb's version includes in-frame clones alone and lacks a portion of them. The data show around 71,000 clones, 75% to 85% seen once. Details on this clone: The antigen is unknown.

Germline CDR1 and CDR2: SGHTA and FQGNSA. The V and J ends lost 0 bases and 6 bases respectively, with 11 bases between them. This CDR3 region has 14 residues. This chain links TRBV7-2 with TRBJ1-1; TRBD1 might be the D (5 bases). Specimen: peripheral blood, collected 28 days after the second AZD1222 dose. This clonotype was obtained from an adult who received the AZD1222 COVID-19 vaccine. The CDR3 spells CASSLAGGGAEAFF. CDR3 coding DNA: TGTGCCAGCAGCTTAGCGGGGGGAGGGGCTGAAGCTTTCTTT.